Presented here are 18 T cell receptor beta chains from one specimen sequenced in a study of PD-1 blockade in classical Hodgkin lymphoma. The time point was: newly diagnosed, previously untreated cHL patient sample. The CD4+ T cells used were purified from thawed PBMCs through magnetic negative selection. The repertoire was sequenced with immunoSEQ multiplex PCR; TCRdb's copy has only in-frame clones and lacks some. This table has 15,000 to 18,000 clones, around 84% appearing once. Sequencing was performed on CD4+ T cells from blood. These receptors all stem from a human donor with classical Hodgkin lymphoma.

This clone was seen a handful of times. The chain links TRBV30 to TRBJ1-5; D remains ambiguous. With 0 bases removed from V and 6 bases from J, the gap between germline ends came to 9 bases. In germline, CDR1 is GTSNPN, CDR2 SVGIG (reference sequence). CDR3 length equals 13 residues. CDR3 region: CAWSVQGIQPQHF. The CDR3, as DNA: TGTGCCTGGAGTGTACAAGGAATTCAGCCCCAGCATTTT.

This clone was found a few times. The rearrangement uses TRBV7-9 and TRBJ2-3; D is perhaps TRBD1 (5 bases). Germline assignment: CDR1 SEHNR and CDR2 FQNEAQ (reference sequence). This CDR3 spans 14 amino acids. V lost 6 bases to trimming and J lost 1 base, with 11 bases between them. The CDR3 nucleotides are TGTGCCAGCAGGGATGACAGACGCACAGATACGCAGTATTTT. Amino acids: CASRDDRRTDTQYF.

The CDR3 reads CASKGAGSHNEQFF. The DNA for the CDR3 is TGTGCCAGCAAAGGGGCCGGATCTCACAATGAGCAGTTCTTC. This chain joins TRBV28 and TRBJ2-1, with a possible D match to TRBD1 (5 bases). The CDR3 is 14 amino acids. Trimming pared 7 bases from V and 5 bases from J, leaving 15 bases between. Germline V gives CDR1 MDHEN, CDR2 SYDVKM.

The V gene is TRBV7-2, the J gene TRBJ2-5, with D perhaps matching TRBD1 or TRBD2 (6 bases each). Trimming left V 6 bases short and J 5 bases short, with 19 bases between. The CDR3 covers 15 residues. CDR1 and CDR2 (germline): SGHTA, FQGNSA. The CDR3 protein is CASRPGQFAGETQYF. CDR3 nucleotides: TGTGCCAGCAGACCCGGACAGTTTGCGGGGGAGACCCAGTACTTC. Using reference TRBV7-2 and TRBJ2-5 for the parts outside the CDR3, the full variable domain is GAGVSQSPSNKVTEKGKDVELRCDPISGHTALYWYRQSLGQGLEFLIYFQGNSAPDKSGLPSDRFSAERTGGSVSTLTIQRTQQEDSAVYLCASRPGQFAGETQYFGPGTRLLVL.

The CDR3 region is CASSLGPLSNQPQHF. The CDR3 DNA is TGTGCCAGCAGCTTAGGGCCGCTTAGCAATCAGCCCCAGCATTTT. V and J are TRBV7-2 and TRBJ1-5; no firm D call. Germline V gene data show CDR1 as SGHTA and CDR2 as FQGNSA. V was cut by 1 base and J by 0 bases, with 7 bases left in between. The CDR3 runs to 15 residues.

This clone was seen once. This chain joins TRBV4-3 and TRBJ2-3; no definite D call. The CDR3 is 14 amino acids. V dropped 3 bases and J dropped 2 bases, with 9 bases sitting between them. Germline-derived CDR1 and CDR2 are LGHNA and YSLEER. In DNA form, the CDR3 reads TGCGCCAGCAGCCAGAACCGGGCCACAGATACGCAGTATTTT. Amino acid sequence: CASSQNRATDTQYF.

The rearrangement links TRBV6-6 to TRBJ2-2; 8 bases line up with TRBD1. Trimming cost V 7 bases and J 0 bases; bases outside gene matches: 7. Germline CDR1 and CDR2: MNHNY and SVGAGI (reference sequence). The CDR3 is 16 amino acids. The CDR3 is CASKDGTGSNTGELFF. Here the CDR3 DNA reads TGTGCCAGCAAAGATGGGACAGGATCGAACACCGGGGAGCTGTTTTTT.

CDR3 region: CASTRPGTSGKETQYF. CDR3 nucleotides: TGCGCCAGCACTCGACCCGGGACTAGCGGGAAAGAGACCCAGTACTTC. The rearrangement links TRBV10-2 to TRBJ2-5, with 13 bases that match TRBD2. There are 16 residues in the CDR3. The germline V gene encodes CDR1 WSHSY and CDR2 SAAADI. The junction had 8 bases not matched to a gene; V was cut back by 7 bases and J by 3 bases.

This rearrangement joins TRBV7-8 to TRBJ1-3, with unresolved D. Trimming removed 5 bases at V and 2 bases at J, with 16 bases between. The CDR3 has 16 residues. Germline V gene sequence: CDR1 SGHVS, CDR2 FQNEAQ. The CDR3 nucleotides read TGTGCCAGCAGCCTATCCAATAAACCCGCTGGAAACACCATATATTTT. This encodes CASSLSNKPAGNTIYF.

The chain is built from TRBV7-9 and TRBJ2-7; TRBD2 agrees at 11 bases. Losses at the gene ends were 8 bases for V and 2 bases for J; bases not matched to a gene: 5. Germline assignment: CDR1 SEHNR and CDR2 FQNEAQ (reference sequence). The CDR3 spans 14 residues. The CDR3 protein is CASYRLAGTYEQYF. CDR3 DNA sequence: TGTGCCAGCTATCGACTAGCGGGAACCTACGAGCAGTACTTC.

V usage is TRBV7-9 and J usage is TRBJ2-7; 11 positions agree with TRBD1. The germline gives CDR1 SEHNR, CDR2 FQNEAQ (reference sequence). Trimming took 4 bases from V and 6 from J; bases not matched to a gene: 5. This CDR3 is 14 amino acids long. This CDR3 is CASSSGQGALEQYF. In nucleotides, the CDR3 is TGTGCCAGCAGCTCCGGACAGGGGGCCCTCGAGCAGTACTTC.

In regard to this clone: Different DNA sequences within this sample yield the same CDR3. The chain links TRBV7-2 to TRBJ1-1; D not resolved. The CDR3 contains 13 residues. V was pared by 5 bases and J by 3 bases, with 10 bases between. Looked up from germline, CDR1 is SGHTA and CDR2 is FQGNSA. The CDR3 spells CASSRRIDTEAFF. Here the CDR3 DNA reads TGTGCCAGCAGCCGGAGGATTGACACTGAAGCTTTCTTT.

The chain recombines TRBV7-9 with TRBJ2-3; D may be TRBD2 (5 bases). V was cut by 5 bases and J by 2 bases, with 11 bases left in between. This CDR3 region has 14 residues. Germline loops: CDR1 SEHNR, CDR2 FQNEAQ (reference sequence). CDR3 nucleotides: TGTGCCAGCAGCCCCACGGGGAACACAGATACGCAGTATTTT. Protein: CASSPTGNTDTQYF.

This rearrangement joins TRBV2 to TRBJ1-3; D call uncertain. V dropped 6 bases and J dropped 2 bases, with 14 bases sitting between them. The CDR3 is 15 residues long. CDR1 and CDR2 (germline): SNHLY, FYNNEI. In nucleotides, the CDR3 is TGTGCCAGCAGGCTCCGGGGAGAAACTGGAAACACCATATATTTT. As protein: CASRLRGETGNTIYF.

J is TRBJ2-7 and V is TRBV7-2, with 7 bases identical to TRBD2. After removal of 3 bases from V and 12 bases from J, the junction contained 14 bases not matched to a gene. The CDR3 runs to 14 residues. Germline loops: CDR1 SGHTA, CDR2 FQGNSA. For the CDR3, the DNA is TGTGCCAGCAGCTTCCTGGGGTCTAGCGGAATCCTGTACTTC. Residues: CASSFLGSSGILYF.

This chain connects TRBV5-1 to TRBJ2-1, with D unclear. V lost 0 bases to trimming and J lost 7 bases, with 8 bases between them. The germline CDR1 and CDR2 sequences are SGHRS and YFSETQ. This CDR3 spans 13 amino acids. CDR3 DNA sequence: TGCGCCAGCAGCTTGGTGGCTAGGAATGAGCAGTTCTTC. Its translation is CASSLVARNEQFF.

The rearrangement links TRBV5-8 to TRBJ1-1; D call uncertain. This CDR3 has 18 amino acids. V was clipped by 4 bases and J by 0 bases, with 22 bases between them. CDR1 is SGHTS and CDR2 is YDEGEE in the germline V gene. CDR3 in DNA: TGTGCCAGCAGCCGATGGAGGCAGAGGACTATTATGAACACTGAAGCTTTCTTT. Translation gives CASSRWRQRTIMNTEAFF.

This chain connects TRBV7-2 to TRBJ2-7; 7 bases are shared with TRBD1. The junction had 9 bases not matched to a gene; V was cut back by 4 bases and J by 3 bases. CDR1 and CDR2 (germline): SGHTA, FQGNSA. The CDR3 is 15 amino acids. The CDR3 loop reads CASSYRWDSLYEQYF. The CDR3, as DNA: TGTGCCAGCAGCTATAGATGGGACAGCCTCTACGAGCAGTACTTC.